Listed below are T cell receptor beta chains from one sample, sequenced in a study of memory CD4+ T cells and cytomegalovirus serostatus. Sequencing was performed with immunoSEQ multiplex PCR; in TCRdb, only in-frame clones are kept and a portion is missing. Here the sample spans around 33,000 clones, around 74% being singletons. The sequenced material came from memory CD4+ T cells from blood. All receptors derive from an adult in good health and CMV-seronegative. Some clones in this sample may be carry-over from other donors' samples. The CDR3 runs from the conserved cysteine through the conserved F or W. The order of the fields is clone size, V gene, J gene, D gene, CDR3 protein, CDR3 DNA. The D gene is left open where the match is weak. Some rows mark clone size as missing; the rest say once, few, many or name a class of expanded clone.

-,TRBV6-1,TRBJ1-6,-,CASRTNSYNSPLHF,TGTGCCAGCAGGACAAACTCCTATAATTCACCCCTCCACTTT
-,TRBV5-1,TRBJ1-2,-,CASSLDGRDFYGYTF,TGCGCCAGCAGCTTGGATGGCAGGGACTTCTATGGCTACACCTTC
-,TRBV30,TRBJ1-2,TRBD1,CAWINRGNYGYTF,TGTGCCTGGATTAACAGGGGGAACTATGGCTACACCTTC
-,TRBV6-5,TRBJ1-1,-,CASSEQEEAFF,TGTGCCAGCAGTGAACAGGAAGAAGCTTTCTTT
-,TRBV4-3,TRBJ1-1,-,CASSQRTWDPEAFF,TGCGCCAGCAGCCAAAGGACCTGGGATCCTGAAGCTTTCTTT
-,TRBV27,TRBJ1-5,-,CASSFSGAYNQPQHF,TGTGCCAGCAGTTTTTCAGGGGCATACAATCAGCCCCAGCATTTT
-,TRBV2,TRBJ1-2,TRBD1,CASTKGAGGDSNYGYTF,TGTGCCAGCACCAAGGGGGCAGGGGGCGATTCTAACTATGGCTACACCTTC
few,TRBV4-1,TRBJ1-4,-,CASSLVSRVNEKLFF,TGCGCCAGCAGCCTTGTATCGCGGGTTAATGAAAAACTGTTTTTT
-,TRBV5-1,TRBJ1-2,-,CASSQRQDQYGYTF,TGCGCCAGCAGCCAGAGACAGGACCAGTATGGCTACACCTTC
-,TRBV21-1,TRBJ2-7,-,CASSNRDREVYEQYF,TGTGCCAGCAGCAACCGGGACAGGGAGGTCTACGAGCAGTACTTC
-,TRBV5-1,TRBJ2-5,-,CASSPLGRSQETQYF,TGCGCCAGCAGCCCCCTTGGCAGGAGCCAAGAGACCCAGTACTTC
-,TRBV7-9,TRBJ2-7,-,CASSSRYSERKQYF,TGTGCCAGCAGCTCCCGTTATAGTGAGAGGAAGCAGTACTTC
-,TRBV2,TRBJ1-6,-,CASSETDSTNSPLHF,TGTGCCAGCAGTGAGACCGACAGTACGAATTCACCCCTCCACTTT
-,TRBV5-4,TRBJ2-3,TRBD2,CASSLRTSGYTDTQYF,TGTGCCAGCAGCTTGCGGACTAGCGGTTACACAGATACGCAGTATTTT
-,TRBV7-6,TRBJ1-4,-,CASSLGRRSLEKLFF,TGTGCCAGCAGCTTAGGAAGGAGATCTCTGGAAAAACTGTTTTTT
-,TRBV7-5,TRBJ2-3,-,CARSQRDYTDTQYF,TGTGCCAGAAGCCAGCGGGATTACACAGATACGCAGTATTTT
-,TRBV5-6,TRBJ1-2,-,CASSLFADYGYTF,TGTGCCAGCAGCTTGTTCGCAGACTATGGCTACACCTTC
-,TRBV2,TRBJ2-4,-,CASSLAEKSIQYF,TGTGCCAGCAGTCTAGCAGAGAAGAGCATTCAGTACTTC
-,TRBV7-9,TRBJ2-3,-,CASSLLGFTSTDTQYF,TGTGCCAGCAGCTTATTGGGATTCACTAGCACAGATACGCAGTATTTT
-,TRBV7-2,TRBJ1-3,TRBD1,CASSFPTGMRSDTIYF,TGTGCCAGCAGCTTTCCGACAGGGATGAGATCTGACACCATATATTTT
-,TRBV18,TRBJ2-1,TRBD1,CASSPRTGTIYSEQFF,TGTGCCAGCTCACCTCGGACAGGCACCATTTATTCGGAGCAGTTCTTC
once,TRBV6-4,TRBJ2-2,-,CASKGVNTGELFF,TGTGCCAGCAAGGGGGTGAACACCGGGGAGCTGTTTTTT
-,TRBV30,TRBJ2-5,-,CAWSVGGTSRSTQYF,TGTGCCTGGAGTGTAGGGGGGACCTCCCGGTCGACCCAGTACTTC
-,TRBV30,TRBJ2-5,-,CRRDGTQYF,TGTAGAAGGGACGGGACCCAGTACTTC
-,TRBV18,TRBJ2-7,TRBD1,CASSRDRGRYEQYF,TGTGCCAGCTCACGTGACAGGGGGCGCTACGAGCAGTACTTC
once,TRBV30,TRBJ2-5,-,CAWTVVGQETQYF,TGTGCCTGGACAGTGGTAGGGCAAGAGACCCAGTACTTC
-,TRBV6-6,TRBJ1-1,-,CASSSPLNTEAFF,TGTGCCAGCAGTTCGCCCCTTAACACTGAAGCTTTCTTT
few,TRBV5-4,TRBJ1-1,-,CASTSTGLMNTEAFF,TGTGCCAGCACCTCAACGGGGTTGATGAACACTGAAGCTTTCTTT
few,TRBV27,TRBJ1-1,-,CASRTINTEAFF,TGTGCCAGCAGGACCATTAACACTGAAGCTTTCTTT
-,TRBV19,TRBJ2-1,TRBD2,CASSIGWSGGANEQFF,TGTGCCAGTAGTATAGGGTGGAGCGGGGGGGCCAATGAGCAGTTCTTC
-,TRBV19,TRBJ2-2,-,CASSRPLSRIINTGELFF,TGTGCCAGTAGTAGGCCACTGAGCCGGATAATTAACACCGGGGAGCTGTTTTTT
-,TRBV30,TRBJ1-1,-,CAWSVRAPGASEAFF,TGTGCCTGGAGTGTACGGGCCCCGGGAGCCAGTGAAGCTTTCTTT
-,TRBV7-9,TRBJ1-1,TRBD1,CASSFQGGYTEAFF,TGTGCCAGCAGCTTCCAGGGGGGGTACACTGAAGCTTTCTTT
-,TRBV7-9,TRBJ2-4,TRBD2,CASSLGGARDIQYF,TGTGCCAGCAGCCTCGGGGGGGCGAGGGACATTCAGTACTTC
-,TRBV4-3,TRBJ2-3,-,CASSQGLLDGTDTQYF,TGCGCCAGCAGCCAAGGACTCCTGGATGGTACAGATACGCAGTATTTT
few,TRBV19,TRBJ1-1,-,CASSLAWGPVTEAFF,TGTGCCAGTAGTCTTGCCTGGGGGCCGGTCACTGAAGCTTTCTTT
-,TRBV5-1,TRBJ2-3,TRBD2,CASSLASGGQDTQYF,TGCGCCAGCAGCTTGGCTAGCGGGGGGCAGGATACGCAGTATTTT
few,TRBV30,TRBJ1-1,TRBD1,CAWSVSRVPGQGSEAFF,TGTGCCTGGAGTGTATCCCGCGTTCCGGGACAGGGCTCTGAAGCTTTCTTT
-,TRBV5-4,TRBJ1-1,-,CASSTDGAEAFF,TGTGCCAGCAGCACGGACGGGGCTGAAGCTTTCTTT
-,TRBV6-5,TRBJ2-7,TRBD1,CASSYGTAKSYEQYF,TGTGCCAGCAGTTATGGGACAGCTAAATCCTACGAGCAGTACTTC
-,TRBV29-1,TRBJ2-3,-,CSVSGTDTQYF,TGCAGCGTCTCAGGGACAGATACGCAGTATTTT
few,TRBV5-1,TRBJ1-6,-,CASSLDGSSNSPLHF,TGCGCCAGCAGCTTGGACGGCAGCTCTAATTCACCCCTCCACTTT
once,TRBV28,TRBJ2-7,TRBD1,CASRRQGSLQYF,TGTGCCAGCAGACGACAGGGGTCTTTACAGTACTTC
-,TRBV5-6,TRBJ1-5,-,CASSLRGSSNQSQHF,TGTGCCAGCAGCTTAAGAGGGTCTAGCAATCAGTCCCAGCATTTT
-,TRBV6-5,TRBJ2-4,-,CATARGSKNIQYF,TGTGCCACCGCAAGAGGGTCCAAAAACATTCAGTACTTC
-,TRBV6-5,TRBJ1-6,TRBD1,CASSPQGENSPLHF,TGTGCCAGCAGCCCGCAGGGGGAAAATTCACCCCTCCACTTT
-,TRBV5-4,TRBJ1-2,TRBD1,CASSPGTGDGYTF,TGTGCCAGCAGCCCCGGGACAGGGGATGGCTACACCTTC
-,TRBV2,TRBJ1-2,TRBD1,CASGGQGSGYTF,TGTGCCAGCGGGGGACAGGGAAGTGGCTACACCTTC
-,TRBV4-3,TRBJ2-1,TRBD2,CASSQEGRGGPDEQFF,TGCGCCAGCAGCCAAGAAGGGCGGGGGGGCCCCGATGAGCAGTTCTTC
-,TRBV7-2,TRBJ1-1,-,CASSLVTGKLGEAFF,TGTGCCAGCAGCTTAGTGACCGGGAAACTCGGTGAAGCTTTCTTT
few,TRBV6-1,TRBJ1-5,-,CASNPTGSNQPQHF,TGTGCCAGCAACCCTACAGGTAGCAATCAGCCCCAGCATTTT